These 31 T cell receptor beta chains came from one sample sequenced in a study of blood T cell repertoires in COVID-19. Sequencing used immunoSEQ multiplex PCR; TCRdb keeps in-frame clones, though not all of them. The repertoire holds 350,000 to 400,000 clones, around 91% seen once, with 5% to 8.5% in the top ten. The specimen was peripheral blood. The receptor set was obtained from a young man with active or convalescent COVID-19.

This clone was seen a few times. The chain joins TRBV9 to TRBJ2-2; possibly TRBD1 for D (6 bases). With 0 bases removed from V and 5 bases from J, the gap between germline ends came to 11 bases. The CDR3 is 15 residues long. Germline CDR1 reads SGDLS; CDR2 reads YYNGEE. This chain's CDR3 is CASSVDFRGTGELFF. The CDR3 DNA follows: TGTGCCAGCAGCGTAGACTTCAGGGGTACCGGGGAGCTGTTTTTT.

The V and J genes are TRBV7-9 and TRBJ2-3, with D tentatively TRBD2 (6 bases). The V gene's germline CDR1 is SEHNR and CDR2 FQNEAQ (reference sequence). V was cut by 0 bases and J by 8 bases, with 9 bases left in between. This CDR3 contains 13 residues. In DNA, the CDR3 is TGTGCCAGCAGCTTAGCCCCGGAGGGTACGCAGTATTTT. Its protein is CASSLAPEGTQYF. The whole variable domain, remainder taken from reference TRBV7-9 and TRBJ2-3, is DTGVSQNPRHKITKRGQNVTFRCDPISEHNRLYWYRQTLGQGPEFLTYFQNEAQLEKSRLLSDRFSAERPKGSFSTLEIQRTEQGDSAMYLCASSLAPEGTQYFGPGTRLTVL.

This clone was seen only a few times. Other nucleotide sequences in the sample specify the same CDR3. The V call is TRBV9, the J call TRBJ1-4, with no clear D. The germline gives CDR1 SGDLS, CDR2 YYNGEE. Deletions cut 3 bases from V and 12 bases from J, with 15 bases between. The CDR3 has 13 amino acids. The CDR3 DNA follows: TGTGCCAGCAGCGCTCTCGGTAAGGGAGAACTGTTTTTT. Amino acid sequence: CASSALGKGELFF.

In this sample, this clone turned up once. This rearrangement joins TRBV19 to TRBJ1-2; TRBD1 aligns across 8 bases. CDR3 length: 16 amino acids. CDR1 and CDR2 from the germline V gene are LNHDA and SQIVND (reference sequence). J lost 0 bases, V lost 3 bases, and 6 bases had no gene match. The CDR3 DNA reads as TGTGCCAGTAGTATCTCAGGGACAGGCGCTAACTATGGCTACACCTTC. Translating gives CASSISGTGANYGYTF. Based on the CDR3 plus reference TRBV19 and TRBJ1-2, the full variable domain is DGGITQSPKYLFRKEGQNVTLSCEQNLNHDAMYWYRQDPGQGLRLIYYSQIVNDFQKGDIAEGYSVSREKKESFPLTVTSAQKNPTAFYLCASSISGTGANYGYTFGSGTRLTVV.

This clone was picked up one time. The gene calls are TRBV28 and TRBJ1-5; 8 bases are shared with TRBD1. The CDR3 length is 15 residues. Per germline, CDR1 MDHEN and CDR2 SYDVKM. After removal of 6 bases from V and 6 bases from J, the junction contained 10 bases not matched to a gene. The CDR3 nucleotides are TGTGCCAGCAGATCCGGACAGGGCGTTAGTCAGCCCCAGCATTTT. It translates to CASRSGQGVSQPQHF. The full variable domain, rest sourced from reference TRBV28 and TRBJ1-5, is DVKVTQSSRYLVKRTGEKVFLECVQDMDHENMFWYRQDPGLGLRLIYFSYDVKMKEKGDIPEGYSVSREKKERFSLILESASTNQTSMYLCASRSGQGVSQPQHFGDGTRLSIL.

This clone appeared once. CDR3 residues: CASSHAPYPYNEQFF. In DNA, the CDR3 is TGTGCCAGCTCACACGCGCCCTATCCTTACAATGAGCAGTTCTTC. This rearrangement joins TRBV18 to TRBJ2-1; D is uncertain. CDR3 length: 15 residues. Germline V gene lookup returns CDR1 KGHSH and CDR2 LQKENI. Deletions cut 4 bases from V and 4 bases from J, with 14 bases between.

The rearrangement links TRBV28 to TRBJ1-5; D possibly corresponds to TRBD1 (5 bases). There are 16 residues in the CDR3. CDR1 is MDHEN and CDR2 is SYDVKM in the germline V gene. Trimming stripped 3 bases from V and 3 bases from J, with 15 bases between. The CDR3 DNA is TGTGCCAGCAGTTTGACAGTGGGCGCGCACAATCAGCCCCAGCATTTT. It is translated as CASSLTVGAHNQPQHF.

The chain combines TRBV18 with TRBJ2-7; maybe TRBD2 (6 bases). CDR1 and CDR2 from the germline V gene are KGHSH and LQKENI. Deletions cut 8 bases from V and 3 bases from J, with 11 bases between. The CDR3 has 12 residues. CDR3 DNA: TGTGCCAGCGGAGGGGATCGCTACGAGCAGTACTTC. Amino acid sequence: CASGGDRYEQYF.

V is TRBV3-1 (or the pseudogene TRBV3-2) and J is TRBJ1-2; 10 positions match TRBD1. The CDR3 is 16 residues long. CDR1 and CDR2 (germline): LGHDT, YNNKEL (reference sequence). The ends lost 3 bases at V and 4 bases at J; junction bases unmatched: 8. CDR3 in amino acids: CASSHIRDRGIYGYTF. The CDR3 DNA is TGTGCCAGCAGCCATATCCGGGACAGGGGAATCTATGGCTACACCTTC.

The table lists this clone with a count of one. CDR3 region: CSASLAGGPSYNEQFF. The DNA for the CDR3 is TGCAGTGCTAGTCTAGCGGGAGGGCCCTCCTACAATGAGCAGTTCTTC. The genes are TRBV20-1 and TRBJ2-1; the match to TRBD2 covers 12 bases. The CDR3 loop spans 16 amino acids. Trimming removed 3 bases from V and 0 bases from J; junction bases left unmatched: 3. The germline CDR1 and CDR2 sequences are DFQATT and SNEGSKA (reference sequence).

This chain uses TRBV24-1 with TRBJ2-1, with TRBD2 identical over 7 bases. CDR1 is KGHDR, CDR2 SFDVKD, per germline. After removal of 2 bases from V and 4 bases from J, the junction contained 7 bases not matched to a gene. This CDR3 region has 16 residues. The CDR3 sequence: CATSDYLAESYNEQFF. CDR3 nucleotide sequence: TGTGCCACCAGTGATTACCTAGCGGAGTCTTACAATGAGCAGTTCTTC.

In its sample, this clone was seen once. The genes are TRBV19 and TRBJ2-5; 9 bases line up with TRBD1. Germline loops: CDR1 LNHDA, CDR2 SQIVND (reference sequence). Germline trimming cut 5 bases from V and 4 bases from J; bases unmatched to any gene: 11. There are 16 residues in the CDR3. The CDR3 DNA sequence: TGTGCCAGTAGTCCCGGGACAGGGATTTTGGCAGAGACCCAGTACTTC. This translates into CASSPGTGILAETQYF. Together with reference TRBV19 and TRBJ2-5, the CDR3 gives the full variable domain: DGGITQSPKYLFRKEGQNVTLSCEQNLNHDAMYWYRQDPGQGLRLIYYSQIVNDFQKGDIAEGYSVSREKKESFPLTVTSAQKNPTAFYLCASSPGTGILAETQYFGPGTRLLVL.

This clone was observed once. The chain couples TRBV5-1 to TRBJ2-1; 7 bases are shared with TRBD2. Germline CDR1 reads SGHRS; CDR2 reads YFSETQ. The CDR3 sequence is 15 residues long. V trimming: 4 bases; J trimming: 1 base; junction bases outside the gene matches: 5. The CDR3 spells CASSPGTMSYNEQFF. The CDR3 DNA reads TGCGCCAGCAGCCCGGGGACTATGTCCTACAATGAGCAGTTCTTC.

This clone occurred once. This chain joins TRBV21-1 and TRBJ1-1. TRBV21-1 is termed a pseudogene. The CDR3 has 14 residues. CDR3 DNA: TGTGCCAGCAGCAAAAGGAGCCGGGGGACTGAAGCTTTCTTT. Its protein product is CASSKRSRGTEAFF.

This clone has just one count. J is TRBJ1-3 and V is TRBV6-5; 8 bases fit TRBD1. Unmatched junction bases numbered 9, after V lost 7 bases and J lost 4 bases. The CDR3 is 15 residues long. CDR1 MNHEY and CDR2 SVGAGI come from the germline V gene. The CDR3 coding sequence is TGTGCCAGCAAACCAGGGGGCCTGGGAGGAAACACCATATATTTT. Protein product: CASKPGGLGGNTIYF.

This chain links TRBV15 with TRBJ1-2; the D gene is possibly TRBD1 (6 bases). CDR1 and CDR2 (germline): LNHNV, YYDKDF (reference sequence). V shed 2 bases and J shed 7 bases, with 17 bases lying between them. CDR3 size: 15 residues. CDR3 DNA: TGTGCCACCAGCAGACCAAGCCAGGGGAAACGTGGCTACACCTTC. This codes for CATSRPSQGKRGYTF.

This chain connects TRBV19 to TRBJ1-2; 7 nucleotides agree with TRBD1. V lost 9 bases and J lost 4; bases outside the gene matches: 8. The germline V gene has CDR1 LNHDA and CDR2 SQIVND (reference sequence). The CDR3 spans 13 residues. CDR3 protein: CARLDRVSYGYTF. In DNA, the CDR3 is TGTGCCAGACTAGACAGGGTTAGCTATGGCTACACCTTC.

The CDR3 is CASSSRLAATDTQYF. The CDR3 DNA reads TGTGCCAGCAGCTCCCGACTAGCGGCCACAGATACGCAGTATTTT. The chain has TRBV7-9 and TRBJ2-3; 9 bases line up with TRBD2. The CDR3 has 15 amino acids. The germline CDR1 and CDR2 sequences are SEHNR and FQNEAQ (reference sequence). Trimming removed 4 bases from V and 2 bases from J; junction bases left unmatched: 4.

The V and J genes are TRBV19 and TRBJ2-1; 10 positions match TRBD2. The CDR3 runs 20 residues. V trimming: 9 bases; J trimming: 3 bases; junction bases outside the gene matches: 23. CDR1 and CDR2 from the germline V gene are LNHDA and SQIVND (reference sequence). Written as DNA, the CDR3 is TGTGCCAGCTTCCCTCCTGGGGTTCGGACTAGCGGCCGGGGCTACAATGAGCAGTTCTTC. Translating it yields CASFPPGVRTSGRGYNEQFF.

This sequence joins TRBV7-9 and TRBJ1-1; tentatively, D is TRBD1 (6 bases). Trimming cost V 5 bases and J 6 bases, with 7 bases left between them. The CDR3 length is 11 residues. CDR1 is SEHNR and CDR2 is FQNEAQ in the germline V gene (reference sequence). In DNA, the CDR3 is TGTGCCAGCAGCGGGACACCTGAAGCTTTCTTT. Translated, it gives CASSGTPEAFF.

V usage is TRBV15 and J usage is TRBJ2-3, with D tentatively TRBD1 (5 bases). Trimming stripped 5 bases from V and 4 bases from J, with 10 bases between. The CDR3 loop spans 13 amino acids. The V gene's germline CDR1 is LNHNV and CDR2 YYDKDF (reference sequence). CDR3 protein: CATSPRQPDTQYF. For the CDR3, the DNA is TGTGCCACCAGCCCTAGACAGCCAGATACGCAGTATTTT. Combining the CDR3 with reference TRBV15 and TRBJ2-3 gives the whole variable domain DAMVIQNPRYQVTQFGKPVTLSCSQTLNHNVMYWYQQKSSQAPKLLFHYYDKDFNNEADTPDNFQSRRPNTSFCFLDIRSPGLGDTAMYLCATSPRQPDTQYFGPGTRLTVL.

V gene TRBV3-1 (or the pseudogene TRBV3-2) combines with J gene TRBJ1-1, with D unclear. The V gene lost 0 bases and the J gene lost 1 base, with 6 bases spanning the gap. CDR1 LGHDT and CDR2 YNNKEL come from the germline V gene (reference sequence). The CDR3 is 14 residues long. The CDR3 DNA sequence: TGTGCCAGCAGCCAAGATCTCAGGAACACTGAAGCTTTCTTT. Its protein is CASSQDLRNTEAFF.

The chain employs TRBV27 and TRBJ2-1; 12 bases line up with TRBD2. Per the germline V gene, CDR1 is MNHEY and CDR2 is SMNVEV (reference sequence). This CDR3 has 15 amino acids. V gave up 9 bases and J gave up 7 bases; unmatched junction bases: 10. The CDR3 sequence is CASSSGGAGRNEQFF. CDR3 sequence (DNA): TGTGCCAGTTCTAGCGGGGGGGCCGGCAGAAATGAGCAGTTCTTC.

The rearrangement uses TRBV3-1 (or the pseudogene TRBV3-2) and TRBJ2-7; no clear D gene. The V and J ends lost 4 bases and 3 bases respectively, with 7 bases between them. This CDR3 comprises 12 residues. Germline CDR1 LGHDT, CDR2 YNNKEL (reference sequence). CDR3 protein: CASSLTGYEQYF. The DNA of the CDR3 is TGTGCCAGCAGCCTCACGGGCTACGAGCAGTACTTC.

Here the CDR3 DNA reads TGTGCCAGCAGGACCCTGGGACAGGGAAACACCGGGGAGCTGTTTTTT. It specifies CASRTLGQGNTGELFF. The chain carries TRBV27 and TRBJ2-2, with 9 bases that match TRBD1. Germline CDR1 MNHEY, CDR2 SMNVEV (reference sequence). Trimming removed 6 bases from V and 2 bases from J; junction bases left unmatched: 7. CDR3 length equals 16 residues.

The J gene is TRBJ1-2, the V gene TRBV15, with D unresolved. In germline, CDR1 is LNHNV, CDR2 YYDKDF (reference sequence). The CDR3 runs 13 residues. Trimming took 7 bases from V and 6 from J, leaving 15 bases between them. The CDR3 nucleotides read TGTGCCACCAACAAAGACCGAACAGATGGCTACACCTTC. Protein sequence: CATNKDRTDGYTF.

As concerns this clone: The sample contains more than one DNA sequence encoding this CDR3. This chain joins TRBV5-1 and TRBJ1-1; D is undetermined. The V end was cut by 0 bases, the J end by 5 bases, with 11 bases between. The CDR3 has 14 residues. CDR1 is SGHRS, CDR2 YFSETQ, per germline. CDR3 residues: CASSLAPGVTEAFF. In nucleotides, the CDR3 is TGCGCCAGCAGCTTGGCCCCAGGTGTTACTGAAGCTTTCTTT. Full variable domain (outside the CDR3, taken from reference TRBV5-1 and TRBJ1-1): KAGVTQTPRYLIKTRGQQVTLSCSPISGHRSVSWYQQTPGQGLQFLFEYFSETQRNKGNFPGRFSGRQFSNSRSEMNVSTLELGDSALYLCASSLAPGVTEAFFGQGTRLTVV.

The V gene is TRBV5-8, the J gene TRBJ1-5; D is undetermined. The germline gives CDR1 SGHTS, CDR2 YDEGEE. Trimming shortened V by 4 bases and J by 7 bases, and 18 bases separated the two germline ends. The CDR3 has 15 amino acids. CDR3 sequence: CASSRGSTVMQPQHF. The CDR3 DNA is TGTGCCAGCAGCCGAGGATCGACGGTGATGCAGCCCCAGCATTTT. Drawing the rest from reference TRBV5-8 and TRBJ1-5, the complete variable domain is EAGVTQSPTHLIKTRGQQATLRCSPISGHTSVYWYQQALGLGLQFLLWYDEGEERNRGNFPPRFSGRQFPNYSSELNVNALELEDSALYLCASSRGSTVMQPQHFGDGTRLSIL.

This rearrangement joins TRBV11-3 to TRBJ2-1; tentative D call: TRBD1 (5 bases). Germline-derived CDR1 and CDR2 are SGHNT and YENEEA. This CDR3 comprises 14 residues. The ends were cut back, 3 bases at V and 7 bases at J, with 13 bases in the middle. In DNA, the CDR3 is TGTGCCAGCAGCTTCCGTCTAGGGGATAATGAGCAGTTCTTC. Residues: CASSFRLGDNEQFF.

This rearrangement joins TRBV4-2 to TRBJ2-1; TRBD2 matches at 16 bases. The V gene end was trimmed by 8 bases and the J gene end by 8 bases; junction bases not matched to a gene: 6. There are 15 residues in the CDR3. CDR1 is LGHNA, CDR2 YNFKEQ, per germline. The CDR3 DNA sequence: TGTGCCAGCTACGGGACTAGCGGGGGGGGCCATGAGCAGTTCTTC. Residues: CASYGTSGGGHEQFF.

V usage is TRBV7-8 and J usage is TRBJ2-3, with no clear D. CDR1 is SGHVS and CDR2 is FQNEAQ in the germline V gene. Trimming stripped 2 bases from V and 6 bases from J, with 12 bases between. CDR3 size: 14 residues. The CDR3 DNA reads as TGTGCCAGCAGCTTATTGCAGGCGAGCGATACGCAGTATTTT. This translates into CASSLLQASDTQYF.